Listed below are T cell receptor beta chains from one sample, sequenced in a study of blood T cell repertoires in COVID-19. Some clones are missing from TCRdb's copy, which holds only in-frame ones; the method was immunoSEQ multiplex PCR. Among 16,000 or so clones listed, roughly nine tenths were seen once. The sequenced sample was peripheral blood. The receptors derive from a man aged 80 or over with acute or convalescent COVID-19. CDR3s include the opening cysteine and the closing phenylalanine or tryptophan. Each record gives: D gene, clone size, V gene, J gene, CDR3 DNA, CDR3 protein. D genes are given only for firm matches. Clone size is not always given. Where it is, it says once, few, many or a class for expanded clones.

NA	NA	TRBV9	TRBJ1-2	TGTGCCAGCAGCGTAGACGGGTGGAGTGGCTACACCTTC	CASSVDGWSGYTF
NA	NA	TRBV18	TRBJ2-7	TGTGCCAGTTCCCCGAGCGCTGGCGATTCCTACGAGCAGTACTTC	CASSPSAGDSYEQYF
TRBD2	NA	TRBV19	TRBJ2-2	TGTGCCAGTAGTTTTGGGACTAGCGTGGTCGGGGAGCTGTTTTTT	CASSFGTSVVGELFF
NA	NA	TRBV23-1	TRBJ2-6	TGCGCCAGCAGTCAATCGGTGAGGGCCCTCCTACGCGACGTCCTGACTTTC	CASSQSVRALLRDVLTF
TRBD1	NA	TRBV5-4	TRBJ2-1	TGTGCCAGCAGCCCCGGGACAGGACCCTACAATGAGCAGTTCTTC	CASSPGTGPYNEQFF
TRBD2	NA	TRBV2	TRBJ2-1	TGTGCCAGCAGCTCAAACCTTGCGGGAGGGGGGGAGCAGTTCTTC	CASSSNLAGGGEQFF
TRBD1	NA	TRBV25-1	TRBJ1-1	TGTGCCAGCAGACAAACAGGGACAGACACTGAAGCTTTCTTT	CASRQTGTDTEAFF
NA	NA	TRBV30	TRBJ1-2	TGTGCCTGGAGTGTAGCTGTAGGCTACACCTTC	CAWSVAVGYTF
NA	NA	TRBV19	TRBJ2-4	TGTGCCAGTAGTAGAAATCTAGAGGCCGGAAACATTCAGTACTTC	CASSRNLEAGNIQYF
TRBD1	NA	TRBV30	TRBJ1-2	TGTGCCTGGAGTATCTTCCCCCCGGGACAGGGAGCCTATGGCTACACCTTC	CAWSIFPPGQGAYGYTF
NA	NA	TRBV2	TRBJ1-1	TGTGCCAGCAGCGTACAGCCGAACACTGAAGCTTTCTTT	CASSVQPNTEAFF
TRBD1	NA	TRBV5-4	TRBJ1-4	TGTGCCAGCAGCGTCACGGGACAGGGGGCGGCCGAAGGAAAACTGTTTTTT	CASSVTGQGAAEGKLFF
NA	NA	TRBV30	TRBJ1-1	TGTGCCTGGGGGTACCACCTAACTGAAGCTTTCTTT	CAWGYHLTEAFF
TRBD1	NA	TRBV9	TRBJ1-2	TGTGCCAGCAGCGGGGGGGACAGGGGTAACTATGGCTACACCTTC	CASSGGDRGNYGYTF
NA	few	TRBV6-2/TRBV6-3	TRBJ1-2	TGTGCCAGCAGACCTGGGGGGGTAAGGGGCTACACCTTC	CASRPGGVRGYTF
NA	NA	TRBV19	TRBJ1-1	TGTGCCAGTAGTGCAGGGTTGACTGAAGCTTTCTTT	CASSAGLTEAFF
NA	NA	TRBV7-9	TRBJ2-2	TGTGCCAGCACCTCGAACCCAGGGACCGGGGAGCTGTTTTTT	CASTSNPGTGELFF
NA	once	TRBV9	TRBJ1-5	TGTGCCAGCAGCCCCCGATTGGGGCCACTGTGTAGCAATCAGCCCCAGCATTTT	CASSPRLGPLCSNQPQHF
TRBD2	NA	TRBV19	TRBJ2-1	TGTGCCAGTAGTTCAGCCCCTAGCGGAGTAACCTACAATGAGCAGTTCTTC	CASSSAPSGVTYNEQFF
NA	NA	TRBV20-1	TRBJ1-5	TGCAGTGCTAGTCTTGAGGGATCGTCCACAAATCAGCCCCAGCATTTT	CSASLEGSSTNQPQHF
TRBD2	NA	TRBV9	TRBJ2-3	TGTGCCAGCAGCGTAGGGTTTAGCGGGGGGTCTGGCACAGATACGCAGTATTTT	CASSVGFSGGSGTDTQYF
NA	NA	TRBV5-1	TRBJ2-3	TGCGCCAGCAGCTTACAGAGCCCTAGCACAGATACGCAGTATTTT	CASSLQSPSTDTQYF
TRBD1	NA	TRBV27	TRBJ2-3	TGTGCCAGCAGTTCAGGGACAGGGAGGACGGATACGCAGTATTTT	CASSSGTGRTDTQYF
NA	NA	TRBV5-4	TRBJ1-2	TGTGCCAGCAGCTCGACAGCAGCTAACTATGGCTACACCTTC	CASSSTAANYGYTF
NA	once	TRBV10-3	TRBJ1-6	TGTGCCATCAGAGCGGGGGACCCGAATTCACCCCTCCACTTT	CAIRAGDPNSPLHF
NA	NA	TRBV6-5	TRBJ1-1	TGTGCCAGCAGCCAAAGGGGGAACACTGAAGCTTTCTTT	CASSQRGNTEAFF
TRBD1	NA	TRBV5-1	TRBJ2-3	TGCGCCAGCAGCCACGGACAGGGAGCAGATACGCAGTATTTT	CASSHGQGADTQYF
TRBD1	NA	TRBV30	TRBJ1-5	TGTGCCTGGAGCCCCGACAGGGATCAGCCCCAGCATTTT	CAWSPDRDQPQHF
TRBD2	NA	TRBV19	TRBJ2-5	TGTGCCAGTAAGACTAGCGGGAGGGCCCGCCAAGAGACCCAGTACTTC	CASKTSGRARQETQYF
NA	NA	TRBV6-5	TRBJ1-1	TGTGCCAGCAACACGAACACTGAAGCTTTCTTT	CASNTNTEAFF
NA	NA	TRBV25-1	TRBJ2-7	TGTGCCAGCAGGTCAGGGGAGCAGTACTTC	CASRSGEQYF
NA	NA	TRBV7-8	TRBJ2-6	TGTGCCAGCAGCTTACGCCGGAGCTCTGGGGCCAACGTCCTGACTTTC	CASSLRRSSGANVLTF
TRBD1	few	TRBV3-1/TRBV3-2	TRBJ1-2	TGTGCCAGCAGCCAACCGGGACAGTCCTATGGCTACACCTTC	CASSQPGQSYGYTF
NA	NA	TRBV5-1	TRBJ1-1	TGCGCCAGCAGCTTGGCCGGCGGGGCTGAAGCTTTCTTT	CASSLAGGAEAFF
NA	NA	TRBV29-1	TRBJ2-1	TGCAGCGTTGCACAGTCATCTCGCAATGAGCAGTTCTTC	CSVAQSSRNEQFF
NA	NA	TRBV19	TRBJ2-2	TGTGCCAGTAGTATAGATCATGCGAACACCGGGGAGCTGTTTTTT	CASSIDHANTGELFF
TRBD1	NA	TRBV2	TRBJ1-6	TGTGCCAGCAGATTGACAGGGGACGAGTATAATTCACCCCTCCACTTT	CASRLTGDEYNSPLHF
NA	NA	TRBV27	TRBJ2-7	TGTGCCAGCAGAGAGGCCAGTACCTACGAGCAGTACTTC	CASREASTYEQYF
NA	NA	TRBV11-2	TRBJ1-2	TGTGCCAGCAGCGCCGGACAGTCCTATGGCTACACCTTC	CASSAGQSYGYTF
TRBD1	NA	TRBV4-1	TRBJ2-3	TGCGCCAGCAGCCAAGGGACAGGGAGCTCAGATACGCAGTATTTT	CASSQGTGSSDTQYF
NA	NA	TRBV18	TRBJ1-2	TGTGCCAGCTCACCAGGACGGGAAAGCTATGGCTACACCTTC	CASSPGRESYGYTF